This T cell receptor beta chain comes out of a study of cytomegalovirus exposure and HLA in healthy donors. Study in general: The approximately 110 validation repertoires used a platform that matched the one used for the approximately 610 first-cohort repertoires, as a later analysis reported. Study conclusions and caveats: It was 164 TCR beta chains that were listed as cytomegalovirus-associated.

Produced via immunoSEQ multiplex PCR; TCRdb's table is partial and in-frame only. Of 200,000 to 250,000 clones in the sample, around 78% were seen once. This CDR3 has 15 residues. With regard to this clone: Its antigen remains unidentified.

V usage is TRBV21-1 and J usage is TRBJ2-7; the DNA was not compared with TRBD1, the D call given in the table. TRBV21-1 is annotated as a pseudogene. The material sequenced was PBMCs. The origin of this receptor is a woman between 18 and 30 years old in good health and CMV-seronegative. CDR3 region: CARTMPGQSSYEQYF. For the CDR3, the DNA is TGTGCCAGAACTATGCCGGGACAATCCTCCTACGAGCAGTACTTC.